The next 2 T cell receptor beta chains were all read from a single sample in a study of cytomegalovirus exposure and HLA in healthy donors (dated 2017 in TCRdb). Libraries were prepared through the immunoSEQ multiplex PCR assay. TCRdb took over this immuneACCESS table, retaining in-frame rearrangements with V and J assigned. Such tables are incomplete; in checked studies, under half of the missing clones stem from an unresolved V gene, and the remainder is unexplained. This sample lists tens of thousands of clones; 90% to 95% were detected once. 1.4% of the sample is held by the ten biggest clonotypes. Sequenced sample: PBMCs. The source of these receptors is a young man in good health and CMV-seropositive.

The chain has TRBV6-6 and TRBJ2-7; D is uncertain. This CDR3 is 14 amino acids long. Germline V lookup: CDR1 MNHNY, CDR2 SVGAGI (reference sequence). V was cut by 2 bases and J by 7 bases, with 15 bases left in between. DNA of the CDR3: TGTGCCAGCAGTTACGGGCAGCCTGGTTGGGAGCAGTACTTC. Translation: CASSYGQPGWEQYF.

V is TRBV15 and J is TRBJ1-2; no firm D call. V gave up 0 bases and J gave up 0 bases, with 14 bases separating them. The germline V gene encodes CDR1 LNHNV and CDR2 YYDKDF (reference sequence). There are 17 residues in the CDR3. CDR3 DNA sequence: TGTGCCACCAGCAGAGATGTCGCGGCTTTCACTAACTATGGCTACACCTTC. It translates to CATSRDVAAFTNYGYTF.